This is a list of T cell receptor beta chains from one sample in a study of radiotherapy plus CTLA-4 blockade in lung cancer. Assay: immunoSEQ multiplex PCR; the TCRdb copy retains only in-frame clones and omits some. This sample has roughly 80,000 clones, with around 79% found just once. The sequences come from peripheral blood, collected from a patient treated with radiotherapy plus ipilimumab. The receptors come from a human donor with non-small cell lung cancer who had a partial response to radiotherapy plus ipilimumab. Some clones in this sample may be carry-over from other donors' samples. Both conserved end residues are part of each CDR3.

j_call v_call cdr3_aa
TRBJ2-5 TRBV5-1 CASSLGTGDQETQYF
TRBJ2-7 TRBV10-3 CAISGEGGSAYEQYF
NA TRBV6-6 CASSYSTGGGYEQYF
TRBJ1-5 TRBV28 CASSTGTGDNQPQHF
TRBJ1-5 TRBV28 CASSTGGAPQPQHF
TRBJ2-5 TRBV18 CASSTGGIETQYF
TRBJ1-2 TRBV4-3 CASSQSTGTGTLIGYGYTF
TRBJ2-3 TRBV4-2 CASSRQGHTDTQYF
TRBJ2-2 TRBV19 CASSIQVSNTGELFF
TRBJ2-5 TRBV14 CASSQGLAGTRQYF
TRBJ1-1 TRBV7-9 CASSFPNARVNTEAFF
TRBJ2-1 TRBV30 CAWSPGLADTYNEQFF
TRBJ2-7 TRBV6-1 CASSEGPSGGPQYEQYF
TRBJ2-3 TRBV18 CASSLAGGLDTQYF
TRBJ2-1 TRBV7-9 CASSFVRGAGEQFF
TRBJ2-2 TRBV9 CASSARRQGANGELFF
TRBJ2-3 TRBV5-1 CASSLASPSDTQYF
TRBJ2-1 TRBV5-1 CASSYLAGFYNEQFF
TRBJ2-7 TRBV7-2 CASSIDGTISYEQYF
TRBJ1-2 TRBV5-6 CASSQAYRDHGYTF
TRBJ1-2 TRBV5-1 CASFLGDRVHGYTF
TRBJ2-2 TRBV5-1 CASSFSGRQRTGELFF
TRBJ2-7 TRBV11-3 CASSFPPAGIYEQYF
TRBJ2-1 TRBV5-1 CASSLGRAASGNEQFF